One and the same sample provided the 19 T cell receptor beta chains below, sequenced in a study of long-term antiretroviral therapy in people with HIV. Running of the v3.0 immunoSEQ assay took place at survey level. Data came from immunoSEQ multiplex PCR; TCRdb stores just in-frame clones and leaves some out. The sample yields more than 20,000 clones, over 70% seen once. Specimen: unsorted PBMCs, collected 3 years after starting antiretroviral therapy. The receptors stem from a man younger than 35 with HIV.

The genes are TRBV4-1 and TRBJ2-4; D is undetermined. V gave up 0 bases and J gave up 5 bases, with 8 bases separating them. CDR3 length equals 14 residues. The germline CDR1 and CDR2 sequences are MGHRA and YSYEKL. CDR3 protein: CASSQDRIENIQYF. The CDR3 DNA sequence: TGCGCCAGCAGCCAAGACAGGATCGAAAACATTCAGTACTTC.

This clone occurred a few times. The chain uses TRBV11-1 and TRBJ2-2; 7 nucleotides align to TRBD1. J was trimmed by 7 bases and V by 0 bases; bases with no gene match: 5. Germline-derived CDR1 and CDR2 are SGHAT and FQDESV (reference sequence). This CDR3 has 15 residues. The CDR3 DNA reads TGTGCCAGCAGCTTAGCCTCACAGGGGAGCGGGGAGCTGTTTTTT. This codes for CASSLASQGSGELFF. Filled out from reference TRBV11-1 and TRBJ2-2, the complete variable domain reads EAEVAQSPRYKITEKSQAVAFWCDPISGHATLYWYRQILGQGPELLVQFQDESVVDDSQLPKDRFSAERLKGVDSTLKIQPAELGDSAMYLCASSLASQGSGELFFGEGSRLTVL.

The chain carries TRBV5-1 and TRBJ2-1, with 11 bases that match TRBD2. The CDR3 extends over 15 amino acids. J gave up 9 bases and V 3 bases, and 8 bases lay outside the gene matches. Germline V CDR1 and CDR2: SGHRS, YFSETQ. The CDR3 coding sequence is TGCGCCAGCAGCTCCTTGACTAGCGGGGTTGGTGAGCAGTTCTTC. Residues: CASSSLTSGVGEQFF.

The CDR3 loop reads CASSGGTGFYEQYF. The CDR3 DNA follows: TGTGCCAGCAGCGGGGGGACAGGGTTCTACGAGCAGTACTTC. The rearrangement joins TRBV9 to TRBJ2-7, with 9 bases identical to TRBD1. The CDR3 contains 14 residues. V lost 3 bases and J lost 3; bases outside the gene matches: 4. Germline CDR1 is SGDLS and CDR2 is YYNGEE.

The table lists this clone with a few counts. The chain recombines TRBV5-6 with TRBJ1-6; D perhaps matches TRBD1 (6 bases). CDR1 and CDR2 (germline): SGHDT, YYEEEE. Between the trimmed V and J ends, which lost 4 bases and 10 bases, there was a span of 15 bases. The CDR3 runs to 14 residues. CDR3 coding DNA: TGTGCCAGCAGCATGGACAGTCTTCGGTCACCCCTCCACTTT. This gives the protein CASSMDSLRSPLHF.

This clone appeared a few times. This sequence joins TRBV6-5 and TRBJ2-2, with D possibly called TRBD1 or TRBD2 (5 bases each). This CDR3 spans 15 amino acids. CDR1 and CDR2 from the germline V gene are MNHEY and SVGAGI. V shed 5 bases and J shed 2 bases, with 12 bases lying between them. The CDR3 coding sequence is TGTGCCAGCAGTGCTAGGGACGGAAACACCGGGGAGCTGTTTTTT. As protein: CASSARDGNTGELFF.

The chain recombines TRBV5-1 with TRBJ1-1; tentative D call: TRBD1 (6 bases). Per the germline V gene, CDR1 is SGHRS and CDR2 is YFSETQ. With 3 bases removed from V and 1 base from J, the gap between germline ends came to 19 bases. The CDR3 extends over 17 amino acids. The CDR3 reads CASSYMKGVGGNTEAFF. In nucleotides, the CDR3 is TGCGCCAGCAGCTATATGAAGGGGGTAGGCGGGAACACTGAAGCTTTCTTT.

This sequence joins TRBV9 and TRBJ1-6, with 8 bases fitting TRBD1. Germline CDR1 is SGDLS and CDR2 is YYNGEE. CDR3 length equals 16 residues. The J segment lost 11 bases and the V segment lost 4 bases, leaving 14 bases of the junction unmatched. The CDR3 coding sequence is TGTGCCAGCAGCTCCCGGGACAGGAGGTTTAACGCACCCCTCCACTTT. It codes for CASSSRDRRFNAPLHF.

The table lists this clone with a few counts. This chain's CDR3 is CASSLAGTALGGAEAFF. The CDR3 DNA reads as TGTGCCAGCAGCTTGGCCGGGACAGCTCTAGGTGGTGCTGAAGCTTTCTTT. The rearrangement links TRBV5-6 to TRBJ1-1; 7 bases are a match to TRBD1. V shed 0 bases and J 6 bases; nucleotides not matched to a gene: 14. Germline assignment: CDR1 SGHDT and CDR2 YYEEEE. The CDR3 extends over 17 amino acids.

This clone was seen once. J is TRBJ1-2 and V is TRBV6-5, with a weak D call TRBD1 (5 bases). CDR1 is MNHEY and CDR2 is SVGAGI in the germline V gene. The CDR3 has 15 amino acids. V gave up 4 bases and J gave up 7 bases, with 19 bases separating them. The CDR3 region is CASSSSWGTVLGYTF. CDR3 in DNA: TGTGCCAGCAGTTCGTCATGGGGGACCGTGCTTGGCTACACCTTC.

The V call is TRBV19, the J call TRBJ2-4; D is uncertain. The germline V and J ends were trimmed by 5 bases and 3 bases, with 17 bases remaining between them. From germline, CDR1 is LNHDA and CDR2 SQIVND (reference sequence). The CDR3 length is 16 residues. The CDR3 here is CASSVVDPFDKNIQYF. The CDR3 DNA is TGTGCCAGTAGTGTAGTGGACCCATTTGACAAAAACATTCAGTACTTC.

This clone was observed once. The chain combines TRBV27 with TRBJ1-6, with a weak D call TRBD1 (5 bases). CDR3 length: 13 residues. Germline values: CDR1 MNHEY, CDR2 SMNVEV (reference sequence). The V and J ends lost 5 bases and 8 bases respectively, with 10 bases between them. CDR3 sequence reads: CASSLRDYSPLHF. The CDR3 region has the DNA TGTGCCAGCAGTCTCAGGGATTATTCACCCCTCCACTTT.

The chain combines TRBV7-2 with TRBJ1-1; D gene ambiguous. Germline V gene lookup returns CDR1 SGHTA and CDR2 FQGNSA. Trimming pared 3 bases from V and 6 bases from J, leaving 17 bases between. There are 15 residues in the CDR3. As DNA, the CDR3 is TGTGCCAGCAGCTTGGGAGGGTTTAGGTTCTCTGAAGCTTTCTTT. Protein product: CASSLGGFRFSEAFF.

The CDR3 DNA reads TGTGCCAGCAGTGTATCACTGGCAATGAACACTGAAGCTTTCTTT. Its protein product is CASSVSLAMNTEAFF. The chain uses TRBV2 and TRBJ1-1; no clear D. V lost 4 bases to trimming and J lost 0 bases, with 12 bases between them. The germline V gene encodes CDR1 SNHLY and CDR2 FYNNEI. The CDR3 consists of 15 residues.

The rearrangement links TRBV28 to TRBJ1-2; no clear D gene. V was clipped by 6 bases and J by 3 bases, with 8 bases between them. Germline assignment: CDR1 MDHEN and CDR2 SYDVKM. The CDR3 loop spans 12 amino acids. CDR3 bases: TGTGCCAGCAGCCCCCGGGACTATGGCTACACCTTC. This gives the protein CASSPRDYGYTF.

The chain joins TRBV7-9 to TRBJ2-3, with 14 bases fitting TRBD2. The CDR3 consists of 18 residues. V was clipped by 4 bases and J by 4 bases; unmatched bases: 10. Per germline, CDR1 SEHNR and CDR2 FQNEAQ (reference sequence). CDR3 sequence: CASSSKRLAGGQADTQYF. In DNA, the CDR3 is TGTGCCAGCAGCTCAAAAAGACTAGCGGGGGGGCAGGCAGATACGCAGTATTTT.

The V gene is TRBV14, the J gene TRBJ2-5; 12 bases agree with TRBD1. V shed 6 bases, J shed 5 bases, and the junction held 4 bases outside the gene matches. Germline values: CDR1 SGHDN, CDR2 FVKESK. CDR3 size: 14 residues. CDR3 in DNA: TGTGCCAGCAGTCGGGGACAGGGGGCTGAGACCCAGTACTTC. Translation: CASSRGQGAETQYF.

The chain carries TRBV6-6 and TRBJ2-6; D possibly corresponds to TRBD1 (5 bases). V lost 2 bases, J lost 3 bases, and 8 bases lay in between. The CDR3 loop spans 15 amino acids. Germline-derived CDR1 and CDR2 are MNHNY and SVGAGI (reference sequence). CDR3 DNA: TGTGCCAGCAGTTACACAGGTTTTGGGGCCAACGTCCTGACTTTC. Protein product: CASSYTGFGANVLTF.

The rearrangement uses TRBV11-2 and TRBJ2-2; no definite D call. The CDR3 covers 15 residues. Germline V gene sequence: CDR1 SGHAT, CDR2 FQNNGV. V was clipped by 1 base and J by 0 bases, with 6 bases between them. DNA for the CDR3: TGTGCCAGCAGCTTAGCTGGACCGAACACCGGGGAGCTGTTTTTT. As protein: CASSLAGPNTGELFF.